Listed here are 27 T cell receptor beta chains from one sample, sequenced in a study of blood T cell repertoires in COVID-19. Assay: immunoSEQ multiplex PCR; the TCRdb copy retains only in-frame clones and omits some. The sample carries about 130,000 clones, more than 75% recorded once. The sequenced sample was peripheral blood. The receptors originated from a man aged 50-59 years with active COVID-19.

In DNA form, the CDR3 reads TGCGCCAGCAGCTTGGCCACGGGCTCTGGAAACACCATATATTTT. Translating gives CASSLATGSGNTIYF. The V gene is TRBV5-1, the J gene TRBJ1-3; no clear D gene. Germline V gene sequence: CDR1 SGHRS, CDR2 YFSETQ. CDR3 length: 15 amino acids. V was pared by 0 bases and J by 0 bases, with 7 bases between.

This chain links TRBV19 with TRBJ1-2; tentatively, D is TRBD1 (5 bases). The V end lost 5 bases, the J end lost 0 bases, and 16 bases lay between the germline ends. Germline CDR1 is LNHDA and CDR2 is SQIVND (reference sequence). The CDR3 extends over 16 amino acids. This chain's CDR3 is CASSPKAAGSNYGYTF. The CDR3 DNA sequence: TGTGCCAGTAGTCCGAAGGCGGCAGGGTCTAACTATGGCTACACCTTC.

The chain combines TRBV18 with TRBJ1-1; D ambiguous. The V end was cut by 9 bases, the J end by 3 bases, with 11 bases between. The CDR3 covers 12 residues. Germline V gene sequence: CDR1 KGHSH, CDR2 LQKENI. The CDR3 loop reads CASLSRYTEAFF. CDR3 sequence (DNA): TGTGCCAGTCTAAGCAGGTACACTGAAGCTTTCTTT.

V is TRBV19 and J is TRBJ2-2, with 8 nucleotides matching TRBD1. The CDR3 contains 15 residues. V trimming: 6 bases; J trimming: 5 bases; junction bases outside the gene matches: 8. Per germline, CDR1 LNHDA and CDR2 SQIVND (reference sequence). CDR3 sequence (DNA): TGTGCCAGTAGAAATACAGGGGGTTGGACCGGGGAGCTGTTTTTT. Protein product: CASRNTGGWTGELFF.

J is TRBJ2-4 and V is TRBV7-2, with D hard to call. The V gene lost 1 base and the J gene lost 1 base, with 5 bases spanning the gap. The CDR3 loop spans 14 amino acids. Germline V gene sequence: CDR1 SGHTA, CDR2 FQGNSA. The CDR3 protein is CASSLGEAKNIQYF. The CDR3 bases are TGTGCCAGCAGCTTAGGAGAGGCCAAAAACATTCAGTACTTC.

This clone occurred once. The chain combines TRBV2 with TRBJ1-1; TRBD1 might be the D (6 bases). Between the trimmed V and J ends, which lost 4 bases and 4 bases, there was a span of 13 bases. Germline CDR1 SNHLY, CDR2 FYNNEI. The CDR3 has 14 amino acids. CDR3 protein: CASSGRGRGTEAFF. CDR3 DNA sequence: TGTGCCAGCAGTGGACGAGGCAGGGGCACTGAAGCTTTCTTT.

With respect to this clone: Other DNA sequences from this sample encode an identical CDR3 as well. V gene TRBV12-3 or TRBV12-4 combines with J gene TRBJ2-5; D possibly corresponds to TRBD2 (7 bases). Trimming took off 4 bases at V and 7 bases at J, with 10 bases between the two ends. The CDR3 has 12 amino acids. CDR3 nucleotide sequence: TGTGCCAGCAGTTCGAGGGGGGGGACCCAGTACTTC. It codes for CASSSRGGTQYF.

A single count supports this clone. The chain joins TRBV11-2 to TRBJ2-2; D might be TRBD2 (7 bases). In germline, CDR1 is SGHAT, CDR2 FQNNGV. The CDR3 runs 15 residues. V was shortened by 3 bases and J by 6 bases, with 14 bases between the two germline ends. In DNA form, the CDR3 reads TGTGCCAGCAGCTTGGTGGGGGGGCATGCCGGGGAGCTGTTTTTT. Translation gives CASSLVGGHAGELFF.

This chain links TRBV15 with TRBJ1-4; D not resolved. Germline loops: CDR1 LNHNV, CDR2 YYDKDF (reference sequence). The CDR3 totals 15 residues. The V end lost 3 bases, the J end lost 13 bases, and 21 bases lay between the germline ends. CDR3: CATSRPVSPAEGLFF. The CDR3 nucleotides are TGTGCCACCAGCAGGCCCGTATCGCCGGCGGAAGGACTGTTTTTT.

The CDR3 coding sequence is TGTGCCAGCAGTGCCAGGGTTGTAGATACGCAGTATTTT. It encodes CASSARVVDTQYF. The chain is built from TRBV9 and TRBJ2-3; perhaps TRBD1 as D (5 bases). V was shortened by 5 bases and J by 5 bases, with 12 bases between the two germline ends. Per the germline V gene, CDR1 is SGDLS and CDR2 is YYNGEE. This CDR3 spans 13 amino acids.

V gene TRBV3-1 (or the pseudogene TRBV3-2) combines with J gene TRBJ2-1; D not certain. From germline, CDR1 is LGHDT and CDR2 YNNKEL (reference sequence). V gave up 2 bases and J gave up 4 bases, with 12 bases separating them. The CDR3 contains 15 residues. The CDR3 spells CASSQLTGGYNEQFF. For the CDR3, the DNA is TGTGCCAGCAGCCAACTCACGGGTGGGTACAATGAGCAGTTCTTC.

The V call is TRBV5-6, the J call TRBJ2-1; 9 positions match TRBD2. After removal of 0 bases from V and 9 bases from J, the junction contained 7 bases not matched to a gene. This CDR3 has 15 residues. CDR1 and CDR2 (germline): SGHDT, YYEEEE. The CDR3 loop reads CASSLAPSGDREQFF. In DNA form, the CDR3 reads TGTGCCAGCAGCTTGGCCCCTAGCGGGGATCGTGAGCAGTTCTTC.

The V gene is TRBV11-3, the J gene TRBJ2-3, with D possibly being TRBD2 (6 bases). V was trimmed by 3 bases and J by 6 bases, leaving 10 bases between them. Looked up from germline, CDR1 is SGHNT and CDR2 is YENEEA. The CDR3 has 13 amino acids. The CDR3 loop reads CASSFTLADTQYF. The CDR3 DNA reads as TGTGCCAGCAGCTTCACCCTAGCGGATACGCAGTATTTT.

The chain links TRBV15 to TRBJ1-4; tentatively, D is TRBD1 (5 bases). Looked up from germline, CDR1 is LNHNV and CDR2 is YYDKDF (reference sequence). The CDR3 has 12 amino acids. V was trimmed by 3 bases and J by 8 bases, leaving 7 bases between them. The CDR3 DNA reads TGTGCCACCAGCAGGGGGGGGGAAAAACTGTTTTTT. Its protein is CATSRGGEKLFF.

The V gene is TRBV5-4, the J gene TRBJ1-2; no reliable D call. This CDR3 region has 12 residues. Trimming took off 0 bases at V and 4 bases at J, with 4 bases between the two ends. The germline gives CDR1 SGHNT, CDR2 YYREEE (reference sequence). CDR3 protein: CASSLDSYGYTF. The CDR3 DNA is TGTGCCAGCAGCTTGGACTCCTATGGCTACACCTTC. Drawing the rest from reference TRBV5-4 and TRBJ1-2, the complete variable domain is ETGVTQSPTHLIKTRGQQVTLRCSSQSGHNTVSWYQQALGQGPQFIFQYYREEENGRGNFPPRFSGLQFPNYSSELNVNALELDDSALYLCASSLDSYGYTFGSGTRLTVV.

V and J are TRBV19 and TRBJ2-3, with D perhaps TRBD2 (6 bases). This CDR3 region has 13 residues. V shed 7 bases and J shed 4 bases, with 12 bases lying between them. CDR1 LNHDA and CDR2 SQIVND come from the germline V gene (reference sequence). CDR3: CASKRVGADTQYF. The CDR3 DNA reads TGTGCCAGTAAGCGGGTAGGGGCAGATACGCAGTATTTT.

The J gene is TRBJ2-3, the V gene TRBV5-6, with 7 positions matching TRBD2. V lost 2 bases and J lost 4; bases outside the gene matches: 7. Germline values: CDR1 SGHDT, CDR2 YYEEEE. This CDR3 contains 15 residues. This CDR3 reads CASSLTSDKADTQYF. CDR3 coding DNA: TGTGCCAGCAGCTTAACTAGCGATAAGGCAGATACGCAGTATTTT.

CDR3 nucleotide sequence: TGTGCCAGCAGCTTGGCACAGGGGACGGGGCCCCAGCATTTT. Its translation: CASSLAQGTGPQHF. This chain connects TRBV5-5 to TRBJ1-5; 7 bases agree with TRBD1. Germline loops: CDR1 SGHKS, CDR2 YYEKEE (reference sequence). V lost 0 bases, J lost 9 bases, and 6 bases stayed unmatched. This CDR3 is 14 amino acids long.

The chain employs TRBV5-6 and TRBJ1-4, with D possibly being TRBD1 (5 bases). The germline V and J ends were trimmed by 1 base and 3 bases, with 10 bases remaining between them. Germline assignment: CDR1 SGHDT and CDR2 YYEEEE. The CDR3 spans 15 residues. The chain's CDR3 is CASSLTGRANEKLFF. For the CDR3, the DNA is TGTGCCAGCAGCTTGACAGGTCGTGCTAATGAAAAACTGTTTTTT.

This clone ranks as medium-sized. The V call is TRBV30, the J call TRBJ1-2, with D unclear. Per the germline V gene, CDR1 is GTSNPN and CDR2 is SVGIG (reference sequence). The CDR3 runs 12 residues. V lost 3 bases and J 7 bases, leaving 12 bases between the germline ends. The CDR3 region is CAWSLIESGYTF. As DNA, the CDR3 is TGTGCCTGGAGCTTGATCGAGTCTGGCTACACCTTC. Full variable domain (remainder filled in from reference TRBV30 and TRBJ1-2): SQTIHQWPATLVQPVGSPLSLECTVEGTSNPNLYWYRQAAGRGLQLLFYSVGIGQISSEVPQNLSASRPQDRQFILSSKKLLLSDSGFYLCAWSLIESGYTFGSGTRLTVV.

This sequence joins TRBV20-1 and TRBJ2-1; the D is unclear. The length of the CDR3 is 11 residues. V was shortened by 5 bases and J by 7 bases, with 9 bases between the two germline ends. Germline V lookup: CDR1 DFQATT, CDR2 SNEGSKA (reference sequence). The CDR3 loop reads CSALLWNEQFF. CDR3 nucleotide sequence: TGCAGTGCTTTACTGTGGAATGAGCAGTTCTTC.

V and J are TRBV7-8 and TRBJ2-5, with 12 bases fitting TRBD1. The CDR3 is 14 residues long. V shed 7 bases and J 5 bases; nucleotides not matched to a gene: 5. Germline CDR1 reads SGHVS; CDR2 reads FQNEAQ. The CDR3: CASNRDRGPETQYF. CDR3 nucleotide sequence: TGTGCCAGCAACCGGGACAGGGGGCCTGAGACCCAGTACTTC. The full variable domain, in which reference TRBV7-8 and TRBJ2-5 provide the parts outside the CDR3, is GAGVSQSPRYKVAKRGQDVALRCDPISGHVSLFWYQQALGQGPEFLTYFQNEAQLDKSGLPSDRFFAERPEGSVSTLKIQRTQQEDSAVYLCASNRDRGPETQYFGPGTRLLVL.

The chain links TRBV19 to TRBJ2-4, with D tentatively TRBD1 (6 bases). Trimming removed 5 bases from V and 7 bases from J, with 12 bases in between. This CDR3 has 13 amino acids. CDR1 and CDR2 from the germline V gene are LNHDA and SQIVND (reference sequence). Here the CDR3 reads CASSEQGGNIQYF. The CDR3, as DNA: TGTGCCAGTAGTGAACAGGGTGGGAACATTCAGTACTTC.

V usage is TRBV4-2 and J usage is TRBJ2-3, with TRBD2 matching over 10 bases. V lost 4 bases, J lost 2 bases, and 6 bases stayed unmatched. CDR1 is LGHNA and CDR2 is YNFKEQ in the germline V gene. This CDR3 contains 16 residues. CDR3 region: CASSRRTSGFTDTQYF. Here the CDR3 DNA reads TGTGCCAGCAGCCGACGGACTAGCGGTTTCACAGATACGCAGTATTTT.

This chain links TRBV7-6 with TRBJ2-7, with 8 bases aligning to TRBD2. After removal of 0 bases from V and 7 bases from J, the junction contained 5 bases not matched to a gene. The CDR3 consists of 14 residues. Looked up from germline, CDR1 is SGHVS and CDR2 is FNYEAQ. CDR3 amino acids: CASSLAPGGREQYF. The CDR3 nucleotides read TGTGCCAGCAGCTTAGCCCCGGGAGGGAGGGAGCAGTACTTC.

The J gene is TRBJ1-1, the V gene TRBV15, with TRBD1 matching 7 bases. Germline CDR1 is LNHNV and CDR2 is YYDKDF (reference sequence). J lost 11 bases, V lost 5 bases, and 11 bases had no gene match. The CDR3 has 13 amino acids. CDR3 DNA sequence: TGTGCCACCAGCGGACACAGGGGAGGTATTGCTTTCTTT. It is translated as CATSGHRGGIAFF.

The chain joins TRBV7-2 to TRBJ1-5, with 7 bases fitting TRBD1. The trim removed 4 bases at V and 2 bases at J, leaving 8 bases unmatched. The CDR3 loop spans 16 amino acids. Germline V gene sequence: CDR1 SGHTA, CDR2 FQGNSA. Here the CDR3 reads CASSYSRGTGNQPQHF. Here the CDR3 DNA reads TGTGCCAGCAGCTATTCCCGAGGGACAGGCAATCAGCCCCAGCATTTT.